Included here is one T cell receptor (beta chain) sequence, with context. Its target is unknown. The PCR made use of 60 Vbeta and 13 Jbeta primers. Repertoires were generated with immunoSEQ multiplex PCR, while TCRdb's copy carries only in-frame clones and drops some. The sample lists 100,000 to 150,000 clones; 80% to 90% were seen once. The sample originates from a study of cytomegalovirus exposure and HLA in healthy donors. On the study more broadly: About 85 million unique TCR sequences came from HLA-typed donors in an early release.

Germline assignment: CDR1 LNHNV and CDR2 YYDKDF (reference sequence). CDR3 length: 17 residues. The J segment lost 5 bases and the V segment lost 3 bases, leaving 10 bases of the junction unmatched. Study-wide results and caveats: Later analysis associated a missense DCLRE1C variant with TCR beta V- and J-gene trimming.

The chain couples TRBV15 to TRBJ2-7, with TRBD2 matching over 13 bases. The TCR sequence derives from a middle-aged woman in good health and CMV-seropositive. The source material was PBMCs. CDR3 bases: TGTGCCACCAGCAGGGAAATGACTAGCGGGAGGATCCACGAGCAGTACTTC. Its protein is CATSREMTSGRIHEQYF.